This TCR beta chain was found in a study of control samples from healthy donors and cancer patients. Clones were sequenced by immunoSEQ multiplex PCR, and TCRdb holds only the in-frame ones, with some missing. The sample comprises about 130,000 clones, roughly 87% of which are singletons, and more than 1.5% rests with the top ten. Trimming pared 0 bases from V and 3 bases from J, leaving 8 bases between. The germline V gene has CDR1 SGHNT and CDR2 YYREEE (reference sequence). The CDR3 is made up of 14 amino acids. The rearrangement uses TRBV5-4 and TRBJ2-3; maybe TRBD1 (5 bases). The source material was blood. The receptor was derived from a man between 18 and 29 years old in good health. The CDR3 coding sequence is TGTGCCAGCAGCTTGGCACAGGCGACAGATACGCAGTATTTT. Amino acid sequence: CASSLAQATDTQYF.